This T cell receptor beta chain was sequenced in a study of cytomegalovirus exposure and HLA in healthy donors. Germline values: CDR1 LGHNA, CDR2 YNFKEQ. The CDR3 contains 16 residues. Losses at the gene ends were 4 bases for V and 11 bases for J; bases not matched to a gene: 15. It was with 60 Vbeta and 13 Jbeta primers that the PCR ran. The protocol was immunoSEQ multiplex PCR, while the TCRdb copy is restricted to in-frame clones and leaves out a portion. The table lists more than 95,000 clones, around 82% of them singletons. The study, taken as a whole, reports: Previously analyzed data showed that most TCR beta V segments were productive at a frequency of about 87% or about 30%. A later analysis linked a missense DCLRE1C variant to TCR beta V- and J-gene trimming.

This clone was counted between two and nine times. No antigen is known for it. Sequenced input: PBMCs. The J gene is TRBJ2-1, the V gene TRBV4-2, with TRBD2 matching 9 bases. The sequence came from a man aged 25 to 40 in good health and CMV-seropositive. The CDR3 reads CASSPKGGELAGKQFF. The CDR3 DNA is TGTGCCAGCAGCCCAAAAGGGGGCGAACTAGCGGGTAAGCAGTTCTTC.